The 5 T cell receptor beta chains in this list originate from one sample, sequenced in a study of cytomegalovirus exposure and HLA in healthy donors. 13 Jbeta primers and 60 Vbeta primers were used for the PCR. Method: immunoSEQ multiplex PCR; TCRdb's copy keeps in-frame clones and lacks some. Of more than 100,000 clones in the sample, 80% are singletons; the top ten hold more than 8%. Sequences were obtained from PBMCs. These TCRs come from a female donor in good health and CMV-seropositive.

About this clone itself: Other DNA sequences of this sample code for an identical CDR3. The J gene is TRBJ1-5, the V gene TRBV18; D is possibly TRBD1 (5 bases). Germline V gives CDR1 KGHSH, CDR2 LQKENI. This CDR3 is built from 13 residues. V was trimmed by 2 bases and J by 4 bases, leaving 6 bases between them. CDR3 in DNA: TGTGCCAGCTCACCAGGGGGGAATCAGCCCCAGCATTTT. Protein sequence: CASSPGGNQPQHF.

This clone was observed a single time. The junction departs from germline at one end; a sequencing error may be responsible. The CDR3 loop reads CSSNSVSYEQYF. Here the CDR3 DNA reads TGTTCCAGCAACAGTGTGAGCTACGAGCAGTACTTC. The chain couples TRBV7-9 to TRBJ2-7; D gene uncertain. The CDR3 contains 12 residues. Germline V lookup: CDR1 SEHNR, CDR2 FQNEAQ (reference sequence).

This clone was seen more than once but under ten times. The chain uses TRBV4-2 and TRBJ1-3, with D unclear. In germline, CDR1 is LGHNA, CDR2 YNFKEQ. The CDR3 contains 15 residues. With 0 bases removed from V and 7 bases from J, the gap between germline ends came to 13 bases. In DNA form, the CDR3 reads TGTGCCAGCAGCCAAGAACAGCTTAAAGTCAACACCATATATTTT. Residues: CASSQEQLKVNTIYF.

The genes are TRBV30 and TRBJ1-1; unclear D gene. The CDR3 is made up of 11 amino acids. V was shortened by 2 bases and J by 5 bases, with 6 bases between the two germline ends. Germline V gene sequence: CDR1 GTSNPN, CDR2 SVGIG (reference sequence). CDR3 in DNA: TGTGCCTGGAGTCCTAGGACTGAAGCTTTCTTT. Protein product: CAWSPRTEAFF.

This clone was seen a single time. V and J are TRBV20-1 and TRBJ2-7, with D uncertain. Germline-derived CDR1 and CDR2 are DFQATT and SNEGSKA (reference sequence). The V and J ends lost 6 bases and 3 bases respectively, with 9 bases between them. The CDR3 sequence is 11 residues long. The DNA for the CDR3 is TGCAGTGCCGCACAAATCTACGAGCAGTACTTC. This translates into CSAAQIYEQYF.